This T cell receptor beta chain is drawn from a study of blood T cell repertoires in COVID-19. Turning to the study itself: Donors in the United States, Italy and Spain gave samples during acute or convalescent COVID-19. PBMCs, B-cell-depleted T cells, or T cells were the source of the cDNA or gDNA that made up the material.

As handled by the study authors: It was from reference gene primer amplification that nucleated cell counts were estimated. TCRdb's copy holds only in-frame clones and misses some; the assay was immunoSEQ multiplex PCR. Clone size and the V and J calls come from that table; the DNA yielded D and trimming. In the table there are tens of thousands of clones, 65% to 90% of which are singletons. The CDR3 covers 14 residues. Trimming pared 1 base from V and 5 bases from J, leaving 13 bases between. Looked up from germline, CDR1 is SGHKS and CDR2 is YYEKEE (reference sequence). The sequenced material came from peripheral blood. The origin of this receptor is a man at least 80 years old with active COVID-19. The chain uses TRBV5-5 and TRBJ2-7; D is undetermined. The CDR3 reads CASSLTAARDEQYF. CDR3 DNA sequence: TGTGCCAGCAGCTTGACGGCAGCCCGGGACGAGCAGTACTTC.